These T cell receptor beta chains were read from a single sample in a study of radiotherapy plus CTLA-4 blockade in lung cancer. Clones were sequenced by immunoSEQ multiplex PCR, and TCRdb holds only the in-frame ones, with some missing. The sample lists about 110,000 clones, 81% occurring once. The sequencing here drew on peripheral blood, taken from a patient treated with radiotherapy plus ipilimumab. These receptors all come from a human donor with non-small cell lung cancer that progressed on radiotherapy plus ipilimumab. Some clones in this sample may be carry-over from other donors' samples. Both conserved end residues are part of each CDR3. Each record gives: V gene, D gene, J gene, clone size, CDR3 DNA, CDR3 protein. A D gene is named only where the DNA matches it firmly. Clone size is not always given. Where it is, it says once, few, many or a class for expanded clones.

>TRBV19|TRBD1|TRBJ1-6|-
TGTGCCAGTACCCCGGGACAGGGGCCCTCACCCCTCCACTTT
CASTPGQGPSPLHF
>TRBV19|-|TRBJ2-5|-
TGTGCCAGTTCTCTCGGGGGGCCTGAAGAGACCCAGTACTTC
CASSLGGPEETQYF
>TRBV10-3|-|TRBJ1-4|-
TGTGCCATCAGTCAGCGACAGAGAGTAAATGAAAAACTGTTTTTT
CAISQRQRVNEKLFF
>TRBV27|TRBD1|TRBJ1-2|-
TGTGCCAGCAGTTTGGCAGGGGGCTCCTATATCCCTACTCGCTATGGCTACACCTTC
CASSLAGGSYIPTRYGYTF
>TRBV5-1|TRBD2|TRBJ2-5|-
TGCGCCAGCAGCTTTCGAAGCGGGGGGCCCTGGGAGACCCAGTACTTC
CASSFRSGGPWETQYF
>TRBV28|-|TRBJ1-5|-
TGTGCCAGCAGTTCACAGGGTAGGGGCAATCAGCCCCAGCATTTT
CASSSQGRGNQPQHF
>TRBV9|-|TRBJ2-7|-
TGTGCCAGCAGCGTTAACGTAGGCTCCTACGAGCAGTACTTC
CASSVNVGSYEQYF
>TRBV2|-|TRBJ2-2|-
TGTGCCAGCAGTGAATTTACAGTGGTCACCGGGGAGCTGTTTTTT
CASSEFTVVTGELFF
>TRBV5-1|-|TRBJ2-3|-
TGCGCCAGCAGCTTGGCCGTCTCAGATACGCAGTATTTT
CASSLAVSDTQYF
>TRBV15|-|TRBJ1-2|-
TGTGCCACCAGCAGAGGAAACAGGGACAACTATGGCTACACCTTC
CATSRGNRDNYGYTF
>TRBV4-2|TRBD1|TRBJ1-2|-
TGTGCCAGCAGCCAACGGGACAGTAAATCTAGCTATGGCTACACCTTC
CASSQRDSKSSYGYTF
>TRBV28|-|TRBJ2-7|-
TGTGCCAGCACTTCTGGGGGAGGAAACTTCTACGAGCAGTACTTC
CASTSGGGNFYEQYF
>TRBV6-5|-|TRBJ2-3|few
TGTGCCAGCCGTTATCCAGGAGACACAGATACGCAGTATTTT
CASRYPGDTDTQYF
>TRBV6-1|TRBD1|TRBJ2-6|-
TGTGCCAGCAGTGAGACAGGGGGAGTTTTTACTGGGGCCAACGTCCTGACTTTC
CASSETGGVFTGANVLTF
>TRBV7-2|TRBD2|TRBJ2-3|few
TGTGCCAGCAGCTTAGGCGGAGCGGGGGGGGCGGATACGCAGTATTTT
CASSLGGAGGADTQYF
>TRBV7-2|TRBD1|TRBJ1-2|-
TGTGCCAGCAGTCCCGGGACAGCCCCTACAAATTATGGCTACACCTTC
CASSPGTAPTNYGYTF
>TRBV19|-|TRBJ2-7|few
TGTGCCAGTAGTATAGTCGGAGGGGCCTCCTACGAGCAGTACTTC
CASSIVGGASYEQYF
>TRBV9|-|TRBJ2-2|-
TGTGCCAGCAGCGTAGGTGGCGCCAGCTACACCGGGGAGCTGTTTTTT
CASSVGGASYTGELFF